Each of the 21 T cell receptor beta chains below was sequenced from the same sample in a study of T cell changes during pregnancy in multiple sclerosis. Only in-frame clones appear in the TCRdb table, and some are missing; sequencing was by immunoSEQ multiplex PCR. The table shows 95,000 to 110,000 clones, with roughly 92% occurring only once. The specimen comprised peripheral blood, sampled in the third trimester of pregnancy. These TCRs come from a female donor in good health, enrolled as a control in a pregnancy study.

The chain recombines TRBV30 with TRBJ1-6; D gene ambiguous. The CDR3 spans 13 residues. Trimming took 5 bases from V and 6 from J, leaving 11 bases between them. The germline CDR1 and CDR2 sequences are GTSNPN and SVGIG (reference sequence). The CDR3 DNA sequence: TGTGCCTGGGCGGGCCTAGGTAATTCACCCCTCCACTTT. Residues: CAWAGLGNSPLHF.

The genes are TRBV5-5 and TRBJ1-4; D is unclear. Germline values: CDR1 SGHKS, CDR2 YYEKEE (reference sequence). This CDR3 contains 17 residues. V lost 0 bases and J lost 3, with 15 bases in between. The DNA of the CDR3 is TGTGCCAGCAGCTTGGCCCAGACGGGGTCGGCTAATGAAAAACTGTTTTTT. This encodes CASSLAQTGSANEKLFF.

J is TRBJ2-5 and V is TRBV7-2; 8 positions match TRBD1. The CDR3 consists of 14 residues. J gave up 1 base and V 4 bases, and 2 bases lay outside the gene matches. Germline assignment: CDR1 SGHTA and CDR2 FQGNSA. CDR3 bases: TGTGCCAGCAGCTCCAGGGGGCCCCAAGAGACCCAGTACTTC. Translating gives CASSSRGPQETQYF.

The V gene is TRBV5-5, the J gene TRBJ1-5; the D gene is possibly TRBD1 (6 bases). Germline V gene sequence: CDR1 SGHKS, CDR2 YYEKEE (reference sequence). V was cut by 1 base and J by 7 bases, with 21 bases left in between. The CDR3 totals 17 residues. CDR3 residues: CASSLYLRQGMGQPQHF. In DNA form, the CDR3 reads TGTGCCAGCAGCTTGTATTTAAGGCAGGGGATGGGCCAGCCCCAGCATTTT.

The chain uses TRBV6-5 and TRBJ2-7; a possible D gene is TRBD1 (5 bases). Trimming took off 2 bases at V and 2 bases at J, with 7 bases between the two ends. CDR1 and CDR2 (germline): MNHEY, SVGAGI. CDR3 size: 13 residues. CDR3 loop: CASSYGRAYEQYF. In nucleotides, the CDR3 is TGTGCCAGCAGTTACGGCAGGGCCTACGAGCAGTACTTC.

V gene TRBV10-3 combines with J gene TRBJ2-1; a possible D gene is TRBD2 (6 bases). The V end lost 0 bases, the J end lost 15 bases, and 18 bases lay between the germline ends. Per germline, CDR1 ENHRY and CDR2 SYGVKD. CDR3 length: 14 residues. DNA of the CDR3: TGTGCCATCAGTGAGTCAACTAGCCAGGGTCGAGGGTTCTTC. This translates into CAISESTSQGRGFF.

The chain uses TRBV25-1 and TRBJ2-2; maybe TRBD2 (7 bases). This CDR3 comprises 13 residues. Germline-derived CDR1 and CDR2 are MGHDK and SYGVNS. Between the trimmed V and J ends, which lost 2 bases and 10 bases, there was a span of 11 bases. The CDR3 nucleotides read TGTGCCAGCAGTGAACATGGGGGGGCGGAGCTGTTTTTT. Its protein product is CASSEHGGAELFF.

V and J are TRBV6-5 and TRBJ1-1; the match to TRBD1 covers 7 bases. The CDR3 is made up of 13 amino acids. Looked up from germline, CDR1 is MNHEY and CDR2 is SVGAGI. The V and J ends lost 5 bases and 4 bases, in that order; junction bases with no gene match: 4. This chain's CDR3 is CASSATGTTEAFF. CDR3 DNA sequence: TGTGCCAGCAGTGCGACAGGGACCACTGAAGCTTTCTTT.

This chain uses TRBV5-1 with TRBJ2-3; 10 bases agree with TRBD2. V lost 3 bases and J lost 6; bases outside the gene matches: 10. CDR1 SGHRS and CDR2 YFSETQ come from the germline V gene. CDR3 length: 16 amino acids. CDR3 amino acids: CASSSGLADSMDTQYF. As DNA, the CDR3 is TGCGCCAGCAGCTCCGGACTAGCGGATTCAATGGATACGCAGTATTTT.

The V gene is TRBV4-3, the J gene TRBJ2-3; tentative D call: TRBD2 (6 bases). Trimming took off 5 bases at V and 1 base at J, with 13 bases between the two ends. CDR1 and CDR2 (germline): LGHNA, YSLEER. This CDR3 spans 15 amino acids. This CDR3 reads CASSSRASGTDTQYF. CDR3 bases: TGCGCCAGCAGCTCTCGGGCTAGCGGCACAGATACGCAGTATTTT.

The rearrangement joins TRBV5-3 to TRBJ2-1; 11 bases map to TRBD2. TRBV5-3 is recorded as an ORF, its role being uncertain. The CDR3 covers 15 residues. V lost 2 bases and J lost 7; bases outside the gene matches: 5. Here the CDR3 DNA reads TGTGCCAGAAGCTTTAGCGGGGGGGCTCGTAATGAGCAGTTCTTC. Translating gives CARSFSGGARNEQFF.

The genes are TRBV5-1 and TRBJ1-2; 8 nucleotides agree with TRBD1. Germline CDR1 SGHRS, CDR2 YFSETQ. Unmatched junction bases numbered 7, after V lost 4 bases and J lost 2 bases. This CDR3 comprises 15 residues. As DNA, the CDR3 is TGCGCCAGCAGCCTCCGGACAGGGAAGAACTATGGCTACACCTTC. It translates to CASSLRTGKNYGYTF.

The CDR3 protein is CATSRDLGGIQPQHF. For the CDR3, the DNA is TGTGCCACCAGCAGAGATCTAGGCGGGATTCAGCCCCAGCATTTT. The rearrangement joins TRBV15 to TRBJ1-5; no definite D call. Trimming cost V 0 bases and J 6 bases, with 12 bases left between them. Germline V gives CDR1 LNHNV, CDR2 YYDKDF (reference sequence). CDR3 length equals 15 residues.

Concerning this clone: The junction departs from germline at one end; a sequencing error may be responsible. CDR3 sequence reads: CASSLASGPGTKIF. DNA for the CDR3: TGTGCCAGCAGCTTAGCTTCCGGCCCCGGGACAAAGATTTTC. This rearrangement joins TRBV11-2 to TRBJ2-7; D might be TRBD1 (6 bases). Germline-derived CDR1 and CDR2 are SGHAT and FQNNGV. The CDR3 runs to 14 residues.

This rearrangement joins TRBV6-1 to TRBJ2-7; D ambiguous. Germline CDR1 is MNHNS and CDR2 is SASEGT. Trimming took 2 bases from V and 3 from J, leaving 14 bases between them. The CDR3 contains 15 residues. The CDR3 loop reads CASSEIQAVYYEQYF. CDR3 DNA: TGTGCCAGCAGTGAAATCCAGGCCGTTTACTACGAGCAGTACTTC.

Worth noting for this clone: The same CDR3 can be traced to other DNA sequences in this sample. V usage is TRBV6-5 and J usage is TRBJ1-2; 10 bases align to TRBD1. This CDR3 spans 14 amino acids. V trimming: 4 bases; J trimming: 5 bases; junction bases outside the gene matches: 4. Germline CDR1 is MNHEY and CDR2 is SVGAGI. CDR3 in amino acids: CASSLQDRGYGYTF. CDR3 sequence (DNA): TGTGCCAGCAGTTTACAGGACAGGGGGTATGGCTACACCTTC.

The chain joins TRBV5-1 to TRBJ1-3; D is unclear. This CDR3 has 15 amino acids. In germline, CDR1 is SGHRS, CDR2 YFSETQ. The V gene lost 3 bases and the J gene lost 4 bases, with 14 bases spanning the gap. Here the CDR3 DNA reads TGCGCCAGCAGCTCTGATGCGGTGGAGGGAAACACCATATATTTT. Translated: CASSSDAVEGNTIYF. The full variable domain, its missing parts supplied by reference TRBV5-1 and TRBJ1-3, is KAGVTQTPRYLIKTRGQQVTLSCSPISGHRSVSWYQQTPGQGLQFLFEYFSETQRNKGNFPGRFSGRQFSNSRSEMNVSTLELGDSALYLCASSSDAVEGNTIYFGEGSWLTVV.

This chain joins TRBV19 and TRBJ1-4, with TRBD1 matching 9 bases. The V and J ends lost 5 bases and 8 bases, in that order; junction bases with no gene match: 6. The germline CDR1 and CDR2 sequences are LNHDA and SQIVND (reference sequence). This CDR3 region has 14 residues. The DNA for the CDR3 is TGTGCCAGTAGTGACCGGACAGGGGACGAAAAACTGTTTTTT. As protein: CASSDRTGDEKLFF.

About this clone itself: Other DNA sequences within the sample encode an identical CDR3. The J gene is TRBJ1-4, the V gene TRBV9; the D gene is possibly TRBD1 (5 bases). The CDR3 contains 16 residues. Germline values: CDR1 SGDLS, CDR2 YYNGEE. The V gene lost 0 bases and the J gene lost 0 bases, with 9 bases spanning the gap. DNA for the CDR3: TGTGCCAGCAGCGTAGGGCAGGGTGCAACTAATGAAAAACTGTTTTTT. This sequence encodes CASSVGQGATNEKLFF. Variable domain in full (rest from reference TRBV9 and TRBJ1-4): DSGVTQTPKHLITATGQRVTLRCSPRSGDLSVYWYQQSLDQGLQFLIQYYNGEERAKGNILERFSAQQFPDLHSELNLSSLELGDSALYFCASSVGQGATNEKLFFGSGTQLSVL.

This chain uses TRBV27 with TRBJ2-3; D possibly corresponds to TRBD2 (5 bases). The ends were cut back, 6 bases at V and 2 bases at J, with 18 bases in the middle. The CDR3 consists of 16 residues. Germline CDR1 is MNHEY and CDR2 is SMNVEV (reference sequence). The CDR3 is CASRSSFSEDTDTQYF. The CDR3 DNA sequence: TGTGCCAGCAGGTCTTCCTTTTCGGAGGACACAGATACGCAGTATTTT.

CDR3 nucleotide sequence: TGTGCCAGCAGCTTAAACCCGGGACTAGACTCCTACAATGAGCAGTTCTTC. This gives the protein CASSLNPGLDSYNEQFF. J is TRBJ2-1 and V is TRBV7-2; TRBD2 aligns across 8 bases. The V gene end was trimmed by 2 bases and the J gene end by 0 bases; junction bases not matched to a gene: 6. The germline V gene encodes CDR1 SGHTA and CDR2 FQGNSA. The CDR3 runs 17 residues.